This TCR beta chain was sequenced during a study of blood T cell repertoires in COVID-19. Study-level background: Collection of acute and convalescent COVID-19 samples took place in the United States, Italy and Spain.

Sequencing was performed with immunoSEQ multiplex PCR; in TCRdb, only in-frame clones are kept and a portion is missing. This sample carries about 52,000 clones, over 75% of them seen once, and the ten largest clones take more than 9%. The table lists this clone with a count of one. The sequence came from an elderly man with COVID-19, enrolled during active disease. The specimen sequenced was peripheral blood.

CDR3 nucleotides: TGTGCCAGCGGGGACAGGGCTGGAAACACCATATATTTT. This encodes CASGDRAGNTIYF. The chain joins TRBV9 to TRBJ1-3; 9 bases are a match to TRBD1. The V gene's germline CDR1 is SGDLS and CDR2 YYNGEE. The CDR3 spans 13 residues. J lost 2 bases, V lost 7 bases, and 1 base had no gene match.